A selection of T cell receptor delta chains follows, all from one sample in a study of Vδ1+ human thymocytes. TCRdb used CATT to re-call clones from the multiplex PCR reads. Among about 53,000 delta-chain clones listed, more than 13% were seen once. Sequencing was performed on Vdelta1+ gamma-delta thymocytes from the thymus. These TCRs come from a girl under three years old who had congenital heart surgery. CDR3s include the opening cysteine and the closing phenylalanine or tryptophan. Each record gives: V gene, clone size, CDR3 protein. The size of a clone is reported for some rows only, either as once, few or many, or as a class for expanded clones.

V: TRDV1; size: few; CDR3: CALGELRSLNPKVLGDKETDKLIF
V: TRDV1; size: .; CDR3: CALGEREPPGPRWGIRPDKLIF
V: TRDV1; size: few; CDR3: CAHAGGSNSSWDTRQMFF
V: TRDV3; size: few; CDR3: CAFSTTIRSLLGHSWDTRQMFF
V: TRDV1; size: .; CDR3: CALGELRYSTQGVVDKLIF
V: TRDV1; size: .; CDR3: CALGERSRLSEGRILFYTDKLIF
V: TRDV1; size: .; CDR3: CALGEIPSSWSDKLIF
V: TRDV1; size: .; CDR3: CALGERPPHSPYNTDKLIF
V: TRDV1; size: few; CDR3: CALGESYELIF
V: TRDV1; size: .; CDR3: CALGELSGAVDWYTDKLIF
V: TRDV3; size: .; CDR3: CATPPARSDKLIF
V: TRDV1; size: .; CDR3: CALGDLLGDGSDKLIF
V: TRDV1; size: .; CDR3: CALGQPIRGRDGTDKLIF
V: TRDV1; size: few; CDR3: CALGELPFPTIAGGYTDKLIF
V: TRDV2; size: few; CDR3: CACCNTDKLIF
V: TRDV1; size: .; CDR3: CALGELRLPRMLGATLTDKLIF
V: TRDV1; size: few; CDR3: CALGGFLAPTLLGVTIGPDKLIF
V: TRDV1; size: few; CDR3: CALGELRLVSAYSCWADKLIF
V: TRDV1; size: .; CDR3: CALGEGLLLGDIDRFTDKLIF
V: TRDV1; size: .; CDR3: CALGELGLLADKLIF
V: TRDV1; size: .; CDR3: CALGERDWGIGELIF
V: TRDV1; size: .; CDR3: CALGESTTLLGDTYDITPYTDKLIF
V: TRDV1; size: .; CDR3: CALGELGSPRVGDSGDKLIF
V: TRDV1; size: few; CDR3: CALGEPASQEGMQADTDKLIF
V: TRDV1; size: few; CDR3: CALGEILGGTKLIF
V: TRDV1; size: .; CDR3: CALGELPTSGIHSDKLIF